The clone carrying this TCR beta chain was found many times. Its antigen is not known. Specified time point: persistent/refractory GD, antithyroid drugs over 5 years with positive TRAb. RNA isolated from PBMCs was used to make the TCR library. The sample comes from a study of regulatory T cells in long-lasting Graves disease. V was pared by 4 bases and J by 7 bases, with 16 bases between. Germline lookup yields CDR1 MDHEN and CDR2 SYDVKM. This CDR3 is 14 amino acids long. Arm-PCR with iRepertoire HTBI primers amplified the CDR3 regions for these TCR beta libraries. In the source study's methods: Identification of gene segments yielded some 62 TRBV and about 14 TRBJ across samples. TCRdb independently ran MiXCR on the multiplex PCR reads; one entry per CDR3 protein. The V and J calls shown here were made by TCRdb, not taken from the authors' results. The sample includes approximately 440,000 distinct CDR3 sequences, 23% of them seen just once.

Whole-study results and caveats: Persistent Graves' patients showed less TCR diversity than newly diagnosed ones. Investigators studied peripheral blood only, not thyroid tissue.

The chain combines TRBV28 with TRBJ1-2; D is unclear. The sequencing here drew on peripheral blood mononuclear cells (PBMCs), taken when the disease was refractory, from a patient treated with antithyroid drugs. The TCR was taken from a female donor with Graves disease. The DNA of the CDR3 is TGTGCCAGCAGTTCCGTCCACTTGGAGGGTGGCTACACCTTC. Its translation is CASSSVHLEGGYTF.